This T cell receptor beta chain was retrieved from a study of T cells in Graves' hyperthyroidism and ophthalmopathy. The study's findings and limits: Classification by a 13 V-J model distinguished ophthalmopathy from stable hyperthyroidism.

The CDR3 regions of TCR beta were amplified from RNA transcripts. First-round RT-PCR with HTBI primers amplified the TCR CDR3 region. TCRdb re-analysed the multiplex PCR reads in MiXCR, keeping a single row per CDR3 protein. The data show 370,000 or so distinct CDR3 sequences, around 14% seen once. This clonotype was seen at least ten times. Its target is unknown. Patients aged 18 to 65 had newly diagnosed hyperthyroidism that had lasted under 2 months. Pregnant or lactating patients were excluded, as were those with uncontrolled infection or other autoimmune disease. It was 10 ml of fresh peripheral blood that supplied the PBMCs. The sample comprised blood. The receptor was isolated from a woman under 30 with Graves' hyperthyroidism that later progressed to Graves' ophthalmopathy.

CDR3 sequence (DNA): TGTGCCAGCACCAGTACACGGGGGTGGCAGAACTCCTACAATGAGCAGTTCTTC. As protein: CASTSTRGWQNSYNEQFF. The rearrangement joins TRBV7-8 to TRBJ2-1; possible D gene TRBD2, 6 bases. CDR3 length: 18 amino acids. The germline gives CDR1 SGHVS, CDR2 FQNEAQ. With 7 bases removed from V and 0 bases from J, the gap between germline ends came to 22 bases.